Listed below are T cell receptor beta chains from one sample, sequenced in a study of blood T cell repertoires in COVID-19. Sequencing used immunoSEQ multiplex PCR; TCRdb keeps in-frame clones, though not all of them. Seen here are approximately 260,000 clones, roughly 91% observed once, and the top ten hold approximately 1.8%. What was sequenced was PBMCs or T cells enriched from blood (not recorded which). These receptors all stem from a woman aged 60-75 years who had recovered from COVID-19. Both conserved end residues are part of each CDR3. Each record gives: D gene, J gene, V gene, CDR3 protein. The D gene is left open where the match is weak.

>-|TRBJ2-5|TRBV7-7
CASSPRGGPGIETQYF
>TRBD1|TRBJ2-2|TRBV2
CASKGTGVTGELFF
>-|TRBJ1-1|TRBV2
CASRGRGTDTEAFF
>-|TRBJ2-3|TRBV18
CASSSNRVQGTDTQYF
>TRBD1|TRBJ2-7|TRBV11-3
CASGLVGQGHEQYF
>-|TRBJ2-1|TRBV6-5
CASYDFLRVHEQFF
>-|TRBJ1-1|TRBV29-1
CSVDGQGIAEAFF
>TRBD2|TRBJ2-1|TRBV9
CASSPPSGGQVNEQFF
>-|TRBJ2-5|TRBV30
CAWRAGPASPQETQYF
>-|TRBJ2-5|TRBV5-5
CASSFRQGYPETQYF
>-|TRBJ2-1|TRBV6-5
CASSWGGNNEQFF
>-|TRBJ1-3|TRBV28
CASSLAGSGGNTIYF
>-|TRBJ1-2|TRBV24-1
CATSDGRLGYTF
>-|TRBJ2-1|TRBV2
CASSNARFDEQFF
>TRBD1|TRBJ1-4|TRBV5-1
CASRPGQGSEKLFF
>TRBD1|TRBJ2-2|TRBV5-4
CASSRQGMVSGELFF
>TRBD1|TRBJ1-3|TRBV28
CASSLVTGGAGGNTIYF
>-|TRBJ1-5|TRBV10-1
CASSESQTDSNQPQHF
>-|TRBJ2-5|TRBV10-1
CSQPPAVPQETQYF
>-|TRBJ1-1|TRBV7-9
CASSFTGSSAEAFF
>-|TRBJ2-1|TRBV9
CASSGGQRMNLNEQFF
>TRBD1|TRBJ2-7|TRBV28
CASLGTGEEQYF
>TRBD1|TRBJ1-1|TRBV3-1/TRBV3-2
CASSQTPGQGGALNTEAFF
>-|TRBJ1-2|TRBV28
CASSLGQNYGYTF
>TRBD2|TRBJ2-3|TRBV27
CASSLFFGGLAGDTQYF
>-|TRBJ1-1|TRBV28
CASSLGGPPKAFF
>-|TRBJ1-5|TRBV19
CASSLAGHQPQHF
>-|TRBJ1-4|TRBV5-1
CASSLGQPREKLFF
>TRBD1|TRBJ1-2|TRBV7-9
CASSGTGGYGYTF
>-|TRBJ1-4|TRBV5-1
CASSTGWEGEKLFF
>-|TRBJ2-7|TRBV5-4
CASSPGGQGVSYEQYF
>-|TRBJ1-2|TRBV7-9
CASSLTGAAGYGYTF
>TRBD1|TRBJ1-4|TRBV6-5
CASSYTPGQIEKLFF
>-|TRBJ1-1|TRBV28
CASSTYRSTEAFF
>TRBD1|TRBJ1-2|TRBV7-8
CASSKDRVDYGYTF
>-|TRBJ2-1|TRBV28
CASSRGYNEQFF
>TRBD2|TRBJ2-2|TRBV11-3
CASSLVLAGGATGELFF
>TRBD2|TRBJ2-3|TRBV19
CASSRQAGGPGDTQYF
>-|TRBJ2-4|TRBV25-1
CASSPLLKNIQYF
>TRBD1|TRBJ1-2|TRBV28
CASRALYRGNYGYTF